The sequence of this T cell receptor (beta chain) was determined in a study of blood T cell repertoires in COVID-19. Study as a whole: PBMCs, B-cell-depleted T cells, or T cells were the source of the cDNA or gDNA that made up the material.

In the authors' methods: Using reference gene primer amplification, nucleated cell counts were estimated. The table came from immunoSEQ multiplex PCR; TCRdb's copy has only in-frame clones and leaves some out. The D gene and trimming were derived from the DNA, and the V and J assignments and clone size from that table. The table has about 210,000 clones, approximately 90% seen once. The CDR3 spans 14 residues. Between the trimmed V and J ends, which lost 4 bases and 10 bases, there was a span of 16 bases. Germline CDR1 LGHDT, CDR2 YNNKEL (reference sequence). This sequence joins TRBV3-1 (or the pseudogene TRBV3-2) and TRBJ1-4, with D possibly TRBD1 on 5 matching bases. This TCR was recovered from a man younger than 45 with acute or convalescent COVID-19. Source material: peripheral blood. In DNA form, the CDR3 reads TGTGCCAGCAGCCTCGGGGGGGTTCGAGGAAAACTGTTTTTT. Translated, it gives CASSLGGVRGKLFF.